Listed below are T cell receptor beta chains from one sample, sequenced in a study of cytomegalovirus exposure and HLA in healthy donors. Assay used: immunoSEQ multiplex PCR; TCRdb lists only in-frame clones, some missing. Of around 260,000 clones in the sample, about four fifths were seen once. Sequenced material: PBMCs. These receptors all stem from a girl aged 2 to 9 in good health and CMV-seronegative. Both conserved end residues are part of each CDR3. Fields, in order: J gene, V gene, D gene, clone size, CDR3 DNA, CDR3 protein. The D gene is left open where the match is weak. Not all rows give a size; the values are once, few, many and, for expanded clones, a class.

J: TRBJ2-6
V: TRBV27
D: TRBD1
size: .
DNA: TGTGCCAGCAGTTTTATTCGGACAGGGAGGTCGTTTGGGGCCAACGTCCTGACTTTC
CDR3: CASSFIRTGRSFGANVLTF

J: TRBJ2-5
V: TRBV30
D: TRBD2
size: few
DNA: TGTGCCTGGAGTGTGGGGCCCGCTTCCGCGGGGGGCCGCAGTACCCAGTACTTC
CDR3: CAWSVGPASAGGRSTQYF

J: TRBJ1-4
V: TRBV4-1
D: .
size: .
DNA: TGCGCCAGCAGCCAAGTCGATGAAAAACTGTTTTTT
CDR3: CASSQVDEKLFF

J: TRBJ1-2
V: TRBV6-5
D: .
size: .
DNA: TGTGCCAGCGGGTTGGGGGCTACCCAAAACTATGGCTACACCTTC
CDR3: CASGLGATQNYGYTF

J: TRBJ1-2
V: TRBV28
D: TRBD1
size: .
DNA: TGTGCCAGCAGTCCACCCGGGACAGGATCATTCTATGGCTACACCTTC
CDR3: CASSPPGTGSFYGYTF

J: TRBJ1-2
V: TRBV10-3
D: .
size: .
DNA: TGTGCCATCAGTGAAGAGTTCAACTATGGCTACACCTTC
CDR3: CAISEEFNYGYTF

J: TRBJ1-1
V: TRBV28
D: .
size: .
DNA: TGTGCCAGCACCGGGAGCCAACGCCCGCGTCGAGCTTTCTTT
CDR3: CASTGSQRPRRAFF

J: TRBJ1-3
V: TRBV18
D: TRBD1
size: .
DNA: TGTGCCAGCTCACTATCCGGGACAGGGACTGGAAACACCATATATTTT
CDR3: CASSLSGTGTGNTIYF

J: TRBJ1-5
V: TRBV19
D: .
size: .
DNA: TGTGCCAGTAGTATCGAGGTCAGAAGCAATCAGCCCCAGCATTTT
CDR3: CASSIEVRSNQPQHF

J: TRBJ1-1
V: TRBV27
D: .
size: .
DNA: TGTGCCAGCAGTTTATCGCCGGAGCCGAACACTGAAGCTTTCTTT
CDR3: CASSLSPEPNTEAFF

J: TRBJ1-4
V: TRBV28
D: TRBD1
size: few
DNA: TGTGCCAGCAGTTTATCTCGACAGGGAGGTGAAAAACTGTTTTTT
CDR3: CASSLSRQGGEKLFF

J: TRBJ1-1
V: TRBV30
D: TRBD1
size: .
DNA: TGTGCCTGGAGTGGGGACAGGGCCACTGAAGCTTTCTTT
CDR3: CAWSGDRATEAFF

J: TRBJ2-7
V: TRBV27
D: .
size: .
DNA: TGTGCCAGCAGTCGTGCCCCGGTCCTAATAAACTACGAGCAGTACTTC
CDR3: CASSRAPVLINYEQYF

J: TRBJ2-3
V: TRBV9
D: .
size: .
DNA: TGTGCCAGCACCCCGGGAACAGATACGCAGTATTTT
CDR3: CASTPGTDTQYF

J: TRBJ1-6
V: TRBV28
D: .
size: .
DNA: TGTGCCAGCAGTTTAAGCAGGCCAAGTTCACCCCTCCACTTT
CDR3: CASSLSRPSSPLHF

J: TRBJ1-5
V: TRBV2
D: .
size: once
DNA: TGTGCCAGCAGTGACGGGGGGCAGAGCAATCAGCCCCAGCATTTT
CDR3: CASSDGGQSNQPQHF

J: TRBJ2-5
V: TRBV6-6
D: TRBD1
size: .
DNA: TGTGCCAGCAGTTACCCCCCGACAGGGGTAGGAGAGACCCAGTACTTC
CDR3: CASSYPPTGVGETQYF

J: TRBJ2-3
V: TRBV5-4
D: TRBD2
size: .
DNA: TGTGCCAGCAGGTTGGGGCCCGGGGGGACAGATACGCAGTATTTT
CDR3: CASRLGPGGTDTQYF

J: TRBJ2-5
V: TRBV12-5
D: TRBD2
size: .
DNA: TGTGCTAGTGGTTTTAGCGGGAGTAGAGAGACCCAGTACTTC
CDR3: CASGFSGSRETQYF

J: TRBJ2-5
V: TRBV5-1
D: TRBD2
size: .
DNA: TGCGCCAGCAGCTGGTGGACTAGCGGGGAAGAGACCCAGTACTTC
CDR3: CASSWWTSGEETQYF

J: TRBJ2-3
V: TRBV10-3
D: .
size: .
DNA: TGTGCCATCAGTGAGGTAGCGGAGAGCTACACAGATACGCAGTATTTT
CDR3: CAISEVAESYTDTQYF

J: TRBJ2-7
V: TRBV29-1
D: .
size: .
DNA: TGCAGCGTTTCCTCCGGGACTCCCTACGAGCAGTACTTC
CDR3: CSVSSGTPYEQYF

J: TRBJ2-3
V: TRBV28
D: TRBD2
size: .
DNA: TGTGCCAGCAGTTTTGTGCCGGGACTAGCGGGAGGCGTAGGCACAGATACGCAGTATTTT
CDR3: CASSFVPGLAGGVGTDTQYF

J: TRBJ2-3
V: TRBV28
D: .
size: .
DNA: TGTGCCAGCAGTTCCAGGGGCAGGGTGAGCACAGATACGCAGTATTTT
CDR3: CASSSRGRVSTDTQYF

J: TRBJ2-3
V: TRBV19
D: TRBD2
size: .
DNA: TGTGCCAGTAGTATAGGACTAGCGGGGGGGCTAGATACGCAGTATTTT
CDR3: CASSIGLAGGLDTQYF

J: TRBJ2-7
V: TRBV2
D: .
size: .
DNA: TGTGCCAGCACCAGATCTCGGGACAATGACTACGAGCAGTACTTC
CDR3: CASTRSRDNDYEQYF

J: TRBJ1-2
V: TRBV6-5
D: .
size: .
DNA: TGTGCCAGCAACGGACAACCTACTAACTATGGCTACACCTTC
CDR3: CASNGQPTNYGYTF

J: TRBJ1-6
V: TRBV6-4
D: .
size: .
DNA: TGTGCCAGCAGTGACTCGAAACGTGGCGGCAATAATTCACCCCTCCACTTT
CDR3: CASSDSKRGGNNSPLHF

J: TRBJ2-1
V: TRBV5-1
D: .
size: .
DNA: TGCGCCAGCAGCTTGAGCTTTGAGCAGTTCTTC
CDR3: CASSLSFEQFF

J: TRBJ2-1
V: TRBV6-6
D: .
size: .
DNA: TGTGCCAGCAGTTACAGTGGAGGGAGAACTTACAATGAGCAGTTCTTC
CDR3: CASSYSGGRTYNEQFF

J: TRBJ2-7
V: TRBV28
D: TRBD2
size: .
DNA: TGTGCCAGCAGCGGAGGACTAGCGGGCTACGAGCAGTACTTC
CDR3: CASSGGLAGYEQYF

J: TRBJ2-2
V: TRBV7-9
D: .
size: .
DNA: TGTGCCAGCAGCTCCGGGACACTCACTAACACCGGGGAGCTGTTTTTT
CDR3: CASSSGTLTNTGELFF

J: TRBJ1-6
V: TRBV30
D: .
size: few
DNA: TGTGCCTGGAGTGTACATTCGGCAGGGAATTCACCCCTCCACTTT
CDR3: CAWSVHSAGNSPLHF

J: TRBJ1-4
V: TRBV11-2
D: TRBD1
size: few
DNA: TGTGCCAGCAGCCCGACAGGGAGTAATGAAAAACTGTTTTTT
CDR3: CASSPTGSNEKLFF

J: TRBJ2-1
V: TRBV7-9
D: TRBD2
size: .
DNA: TGTGCCAGCAGCAGACCGGGACTAGCGGGACTCGGTGAGCAGTTCTTC
CDR3: CASSRPGLAGLGEQFF

J: TRBJ1-2
V: TRBV2
D: .
size: once
DNA: TGTGCCAGCGGAGAGGGAGGTTATGGCTACACCTTC
CDR3: CASGEGGYGYTF